The T cell receptor (beta chain) described here comes from a study of a mutant IDH1 vaccine in newly diagnosed glioma (dated by TCRdb to the early 2020s). With respect to the entire study: Vaccination was initiated 4-6 weeks after radiotherapy alone, or concurrently with temozolomide cycles in the chemotherapy-containing groups. Six visits were used for peripheral blood collection: V03 (baseline), V05, V07, V10, V12 and V13. Of the approximately 30 treated patients, about 62% were male and around 40% were female, and a mean age of 40.4 years was recorded. For exploratory analyses, around 23 treated patients had longitudinal TCRB deep sequencing done wherever samples were available. The week-35 safety follow-up took place at visit V12, and the week-47 end of study took place at visit V13. Before enrollment, most patients had been given radiochemotherapy with temozolomide as standard therapy, while the rest had received either radiotherapy alone or temozolomide alone.

On this clone: Its recognized antigen is unknown. Base qualities were left out, and no much larger clone turns up one base away.

The sample's time point label, decoded: week 35, safety follow-up. Every vaccine dose consisted of 300 ug of a 20-mer mutant IDH1 peptide in Montanide, administered subcutaneously together with topical imiquimod. Patients received eight vaccinations in weeks 1, 3, 5, 7, 11, 15, 19 and 23, corresponding to visits V03 through V10. The donors had newly diagnosed IDH1-mutant astrocytomas of WHO grade 3 or 4 that showed loss of nuclear ATRX. The samples were drawn from NOA16, a multicentre, single-arm, open-label phase I trial in Germany that tested a mutant IDH1 peptide vaccine in humans for the first time. Genomic DNA for TCRB sequencing was extracted from EDTA blood using the DNeasy Blood and Tissue Kit. Study-wide conclusions, independent of this receptor: Across multiple MHC alleles, vaccine-induced immune responses were seen in about 93% of patients. The authors noted that analyses of patient blood samples could not be reproduced because of sample limitations. Pseudoprogression seemed to be unrelated to changes in the top peripheral T cell clonotypes found by TCRB sequencing. PBMC samples for TCRB deep sequencing were selected based on availability.

Inclusive of the bounding cysteine and phenylalanine, the CDR3 is 17 residues long. Just the 51-base CDR3 DNA is kept, in frame starting at base 1. For CDR1 and CDR2, the germline V gene lists MNHNS and SASEGT. The V end loses 3 bases and the J end loses 4 bases, and a stretch of 18 bases separates them. The protocol used for the library was the immunoSEQ multiplex PCR assay. Following the manufacturer's protocol, the hsTCRB Kit was used to amplify rearranged TCR beta chain sequences. An Illumina MiSeq was used to sequence the TCRB libraries. As for the authors' bioinformatics: The kit vendor's proprietary platform handled demultiplexing, trimming and gene mapping. The source is immuneACCESS, and TCRdb retained only in-frame sequences with V and J called. Part of the clones is not carried over; for the studies checked, unresolved V genes explain less than half of this, and the remainder is unexplained. D and trimming come from the DNA, and the V and J calls and clone size come from that table. Here the sample has over 25,000 clones; 65% to 85% occur a single time. The ten top clones hold about 9.3% of the sample.

The chain was built from TRBV6-1 and TRBJ2-2; the D element might be TRBD1 or TRBD2, as each aligns at 5 bases. The TCR comes from a woman aged 30 to 39 with glioma. Some clones in this sample may be carry-over from other donors' samples. Material: PBMCs, obtained from a glioma patient whose treatment included an IDH1 peptide vaccine. The CDR3 is CASSDWDASKGTGELFF. The nucleotides read TGTGCCAGCAGTGACTGGGACGCCTCAAAGGGCACCGGGGAGCTGTTTTTT.